The T cell receptor beta chain described here comes from a study of follicular helper T cells after annual influenza vaccination. Measured with immunoSEQ multiplex PCR; TCRdb has only the in-frame clones, and not every one. The sample lists roughly 14,000 clones, roughly 80% seen once, with roughly 0.5% in the top ten. Time point in this sample: 2014-2015 season, pre-vaccination. General study points: Rare clonotypes were missed; only about 9-22% of cells gave TCRB. Undersampling of the much larger non-cTfh compartments could not be excluded for influenza clone enrichment. Recurrent ICOS+CD38+ cTfh clonotypes included tetramer and AIM influenza-specific ones.

As to this clone: Its antigen is not known.

The CDR3 is 15 amino acids. Trimming left V 7 bases short and J 2 bases short, with 18 bases between. The germline V gene encodes CDR1 LNHDA and CDR2 SQIVND (reference sequence). The rearrangement joins TRBV19 to TRBJ2-7; D ambiguous. The TCR was taken from an adult who received the influenza vaccine. The source was CXCR5- memory CD4+ T cells sorted from blood, collected on the day of influenza vaccination. The CDR3, as DNA: TGTGCCAGTACCGTCGACACTTACGGGCCCTACGAGCAGTACTTC. It encodes CASTVDTYGPYEQYF.